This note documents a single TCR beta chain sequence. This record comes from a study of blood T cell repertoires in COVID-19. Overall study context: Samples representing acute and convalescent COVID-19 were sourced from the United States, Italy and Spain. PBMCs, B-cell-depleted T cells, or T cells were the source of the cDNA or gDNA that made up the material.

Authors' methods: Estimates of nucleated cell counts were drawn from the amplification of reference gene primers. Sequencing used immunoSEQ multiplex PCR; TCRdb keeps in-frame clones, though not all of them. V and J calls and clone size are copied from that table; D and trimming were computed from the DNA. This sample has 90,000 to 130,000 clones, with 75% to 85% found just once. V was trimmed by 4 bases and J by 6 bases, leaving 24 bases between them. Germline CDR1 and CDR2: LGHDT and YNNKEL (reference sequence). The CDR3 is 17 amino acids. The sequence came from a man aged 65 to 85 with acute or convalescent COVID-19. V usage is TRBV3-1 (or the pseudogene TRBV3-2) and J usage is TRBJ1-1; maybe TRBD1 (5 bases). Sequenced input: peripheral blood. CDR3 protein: CASSPSRAGSAGPEAFF. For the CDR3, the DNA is TGTGCCAGCAGCCCCAGCAGGGCCGGATCAGCTGGACCTGAAGCTTTCTTT.